This entry features one TCR beta chain sequence. This record belongs to a study of blood T cell repertoires in COVID-19. Background on the study: The United States, Italy and Spain provided the acute and convalescent COVID-19 samples. T cells, B-cell-depleted T cells, or PBMCs provided the cDNA or gDNA that served as material.

V gave up 4 bases and J gave up 4 bases; unmatched junction bases: 6. Germline loops: CDR1 MNHEY, CDR2 SMNVEV (reference sequence). This CDR3 has 14 amino acids. Two consecutive negative NP/OP PCR tests, clearance, or resolved symptoms defined Cohort 3 recovery. The table came from immunoSEQ multiplex PCR; TCRdb's copy has only in-frame clones and leaves some out. The data hold roughly 500,000 clones, with over 75% observed a single time. V usage is TRBV27 and J usage is TRBJ1-1, with 7 bases that match TRBD1. Sequenced input: PBMCs or T cells enriched from blood (not recorded which). This receptor was identified in a middle-aged woman who had recovered from COVID-19. The CDR3 is CASSSSRGSTEAFF. The CDR3 nucleotides read TGTGCCAGCAGTTCTTCCAGGGGGAGCACTGAAGCTTTCTTT.